This TCR beta chain derives from a study of blood T cells in healthy people across ages. As to this clonotype: What it binds is unknown.

Collection of 8.5 to 10 milliliters of peripheral blood was performed for each donor. In each sample, at least 7 million PBMCs were isolated. Overall study results and limits: It was not known whether donors were CMV positive (a possible confounder of expanded clonotype changes). Strongly correlated with naive T cell percentage was TCR beta diversity.

The use of a sample-barcoded 5' primer and a J-beta primer mix characterized a second PCR of about 7 to 12 cycles. TCRdb re-called the 5' RACE reads through MiXCR, storing one row per CDR3 protein. The sample comprises 1.5 million to 1.9 million distinct CDR3 sequences, approximately 43% of which are singletons, and about 4.1% rests with the top ten. Sequences were obtained from blood. The sequence was obtained from a woman younger than 30 in good health.

This CDR3 reads CASSRRGGTSGRFSNTDTQYF. The CDR3 region has the DNA TGTGCCAGCAGCCGCCGAGGCGGAACTAGCGGGAGGTTCTCTAACACAGATACGCAGTATTTT. The chain carries TRBV7-8 and TRBJ2-3, with 12 bases identical to TRBD2. Trimming cost V 5 bases and J 2 bases; bases outside gene matches: 20. Per the germline V gene, CDR1 is SGHVS and CDR2 is FQNEAQ. The length of the CDR3 is 21 residues.